This passage covers 5 T cell receptor beta chains from one sample sequenced in a study of molecular identifiers for immune sequencing clone quantification. TCRdb fed the PCR reads into MiXCR, producing one record per CDR3 protein. The top ten hold about 0.78% of the sample, which has under 600,000 distinct CDR3 sequences, about a fifth seen once. Material for sequencing was naive CD8+ T cells from blood, with Jurkat cell RNA spiked in. Subset reported: FACS-sorted CD8+CD4-CCR7+CD45RA+ naive T cells. These receptors were collected from a human donor in good health. Some libraries in this study had Jurkat cell RNA spiked in.

This clonotype was recorded many times. DNA for the CDR3: TGTGCCAGCAGCCCCGCGGCAGATACGCAGTATTTT. Translating it yields CASSPAADTQYF. The J gene is TRBJ2-3, the V gene TRBV7-9; D uncertain. Deletions cut 5 bases from V and 4 bases from J, with 7 bases between. The CDR3 spans 12 residues. Germline CDR1 reads SEHNR; CDR2 reads FQNEAQ (reference sequence).

A word on this clonotype: The junction and the germline gene differ at one end; a read error may be behind it. The rearrangement joins TRBV19 to TRBJ2-3; TRBD2 aligns across 8 bases. Germline CDR1 LNHDA, CDR2 SQIVND (reference sequence). The CDR3 has 15 amino acids. The CDR3 protein is CASRVGTRSGDTLYF. The DNA for the CDR3 is TGTGCCAGTAGAGTCGGGACTAGGAGTGGCGATACGCTGTATTTT.

In its sample, this clonotype was seen a few times. This chain joins TRBV18 and TRBJ2-1; D is ambiguous. This CDR3 is 17 amino acids long. The germline gives CDR1 KGHSH, CDR2 LQKENI. The V gene lost 1 base and the J gene lost 1 base, with 14 bases spanning the gap. The CDR3 coding sequence is TGTGCCAGCTCACCACTTGTTCCAGAGTCATCCTACAATGAGCAGTTCTTC. Translating it yields CASSPLVPESSYNEQFF.

The table lists this clonotype with a few counts. The J gene is TRBJ2-1, the V gene TRBV20-1; 10 positions match TRBD2. Germline CDR1 is DFQATT and CDR2 is SNEGSKA (reference sequence). The CDR3 length is 16 residues. The V gene end was trimmed by 0 bases and the J gene end by 2 bases; junction bases not matched to a gene: 4. This CDR3 is CSARDLAGETYNEQFF. The CDR3 DNA follows: TGCAGTGCTAGAGATCTAGCGGGGGAGACCTACAATGAGCAGTTCTTC.

The V and J genes are TRBV25-1 and TRBJ2-1; D gene uncertain. Per the germline V gene, CDR1 is MGHDK and CDR2 is SYGVNS. This CDR3 has 10 amino acids. V was cut by 6 bases and J by 5 bases, with 2 bases left in between. The CDR3 sequence is CASRHNEQFF. In nucleotides, the CDR3 is TGTGCCAGCAGACACAATGAGCAGTTCTTC.